The clone carrying this TCR beta chain was observed many times. It was RNA transcripts that yielded the amplified TCR beta CDR3 regions. HTBI primers were employed in a first-round RT-PCR of the TCR CDR3. Each CDR3 protein is one row after TCRdb ran MiXCR on the multiplex PCR reads. This sample has 300,000 to 450,000 distinct CDR3 sequences, with around 14% found just once. This specimen comes from a study of T cells in Graves' hyperthyroidism and ophthalmopathy. Input material: blood. The TCR was taken from a woman in her fifties or sixties with Graves' hyperthyroidism.

The CDR3 loop reads CASSALSGRAYNEQFF. The CDR3 DNA reads TGTGCCAGCAGTGCCCTAAGCGGGAGGGCCTACAATGAGCAGTTCTTC. The chain recombines TRBV2 with TRBJ2-1, with 10 bases matching TRBD2. CDR3 size: 16 residues. V shed 4 bases and J 2 bases; nucleotides not matched to a gene: 5. Germline CDR1 SNHLY, CDR2 FYNNEI.